The 32 T cell receptor beta chains presented below share a single source sample, sequenced in a study of T cells after yellow fever vaccination. TCRdb passed the 5' RACE reads through MiXCR, listing each CDR3 protein once. The data show some 350,000 distinct CDR3 sequences, with 4.1% seen just once and 20% to 25% held by the top ten. The source was PBMCs, collected 5 days after the yellow fever booster vaccination. All receptors come from a man aged 18 to 30 who received the YFV17D yellow fever vaccine.

This rearrangement joins TRBV20-1 to TRBJ1-6, with D unresolved. V lost 0 bases to trimming and J lost 0 bases, with 12 bases between them. CDR3 length: 17 amino acids. CDR1 and CDR2 (germline): DFQATT, SNEGSKA (reference sequence). The CDR3 sequence: CSARDPRDFSYNSPLHF. CDR3 nucleotide sequence: TGCAGTGCTAGAGATCCTCGGGATTTCTCCTATAATTCACCCCTCCACTTT.

This clonotype was seen many times. The V gene is TRBV4-3, the J gene TRBJ2-7, with D tentatively TRBD1 (6 bases). CDR1 and CDR2 (germline): LGHNA, YSLEER. The CDR3 consists of 15 residues. V was shortened by 0 bases and J by 3 bases, with 12 bases between the two germline ends. The CDR3 nucleotides read TGCGCCAGCAGCCAAGATTTCACAGGGAACTACGAGCAGTACTTC. Its protein product is CASSQDFTGNYEQYF.

This clonotype appeared many times. This chain uses TRBV6-2 or TRBV6-3 with TRBJ2-1; D not certain. The CDR3 is 16 residues long. The germline V gene has CDR1 MNHEY and CDR2 SVGEGT. The V gene lost 1 base and the J gene lost 0 bases, with 10 bases spanning the gap. The CDR3 DNA follows: TGTGCCAGCAGTTACTACGGTCCCAGCTCCTACAATGAGCAGTTCTTC. Its translation is CASSYYGPSSYNEQFF.

CDR3 DNA: TGTGCCAGCTCACCACCGCAGGGGGTATATGGCTACACCTTC. Protein sequence: CASSPPQGVYGYTF. This chain joins TRBV18 and TRBJ1-2, with TRBD1 matching over 7 bases. Trimming at V came to 0 bases and at J to 5 bases, leaving 3 bases not matched to a gene. CDR3 length: 14 amino acids. The germline gives CDR1 KGHSH, CDR2 LQKENI.

This clonotype came up a few times. DNA of the CDR3: TGTGCCAGCAGTTACATCGGGGGTCGAGACACCATATATTTT. Translated, it gives CASSYIGGRDTIYF. V gene TRBV6-2 or TRBV6-3 combines with J gene TRBJ1-3, with TRBD1 as a possible D gene (5 bases). CDR1 MNHEY and CDR2 SVGEGT come from the germline V gene. V gave up 2 bases and J gave up 8 bases, with 13 bases separating them. The CDR3 runs to 14 residues.

This clonotype was observed at least ten times. This chain uses TRBV15 with TRBJ2-1; no clear D gene. The V end was cut by 8 bases, the J end by 1 base, with 21 bases between. The CDR3 length is 17 residues. CDR1 is LNHNV and CDR2 is YYDKDF in the germline V gene (reference sequence). The DNA for the CDR3 is TGTGCCACCCAGAGTACTACTCCGGTAGAATCCTACAATGAGCAGTTCTTC. This sequence encodes CATQSTTPVESYNEQFF.

This clonotype was counted a few times. The V call is TRBV11-3, the J call TRBJ2-1; D gene uncertain. This CDR3 is built from 13 residues. Germline values: CDR1 SGHNT, CDR2 YENEEA. V lost 2 bases and J 7 bases, leaving 9 bases between the germline ends. The CDR3 DNA follows: TGTGCCAGCAGCTTACTCCGGTGGAATGAGCAGTTCTTC. This translates into CASSLLRWNEQFF.

In its sample, this clonotype was seen many times. The V and J genes are TRBV5-4 and TRBJ2-6, with TRBD2 matching 7 bases. The CDR3 has 16 amino acids. The germline V gene encodes CDR1 SGHNT and CDR2 YYREEE (reference sequence). V gave up 0 bases and J gave up 4 bases; unmatched junction bases: 4. CDR3: CASSLAGGTGANVLTF. In DNA form, the CDR3 reads TGTGCCAGCAGCTTGGCCGGGGGGACCGGGGCCAACGTCCTGACTTTC.

The J gene is TRBJ1-2, the V gene TRBV24-1; perhaps TRBD1 as D (6 bases). The V end lost 3 bases, the J end lost 2 bases, and 12 bases lay between the germline ends. Per germline, CDR1 KGHDR and CDR2 SFDVKD. The CDR3 length is 15 residues. Here the CDR3 reads CATSDPSGQNYGYTF. CDR3 coding DNA: TGTGCCACCAGTGATCCGTCCGGACAGAACTATGGCTACACCTTC.

This chain connects TRBV10-3 to TRBJ2-5; D possibly corresponds to TRBD2 (6 bases). The germline V gene has CDR1 ENHRY and CDR2 SYGVKD. V lost 4 bases, J lost 3 bases, and 9 bases lay in between. The CDR3 runs 13 residues. CDR3 protein: CAISGGVEETQYF. For the CDR3, the DNA is TGTGCCATCAGTGGGGGGGTGGAAGAGACCCAGTACTTC.

This chain joins TRBV7-8 and TRBJ1-6, with a possible D match to TRBD1 (5 bases). Germline V gene lookup returns CDR1 SGHVS and CDR2 FQNEAQ. V lost 10 bases to trimming and J lost 9 bases, with 22 bases between them. CDR3 size: 15 residues. In DNA form, the CDR3 reads TGTGCCACCCAGTACGGACCGCGCGGGGCTTCACCCCTCCACTTT. It yields the protein CATQYGPRGASPLHF.

The CDR3 DNA is TGTGCCAGCAGCCGAGCCCGACAGAGCTCCTACGAGCAGTACTTC. Amino acids: CASSRARQSSYEQYF. The V and J genes are TRBV27 and TRBJ2-7, with a possible D match to TRBD1 (5 bases). The V end lost 6 bases, the J end lost 0 bases, and 15 bases lay between the germline ends. This CDR3 region has 15 residues. The germline CDR1 and CDR2 sequences are MNHEY and SMNVEV (reference sequence).

This clonotype was observed a few times. V usage is TRBV15 and J usage is TRBJ1-1; 7 bases align to TRBD1. V trimming: 4 bases; J trimming: 11 bases; junction bases outside the gene matches: 13. CDR1 and CDR2 from the germline V gene are LNHNV and YYDKDF (reference sequence). The CDR3 consists of 14 residues. The DNA of the CDR3 is TGTGCCACCAGCATGCCAGGGGGATTTTTTGGCGCTTTCTTT. Residues: CATSMPGGFFGAFF.

This clonotype was seen a few times. The chain carries TRBV11-2 and TRBJ2-3; D remains unclear. Trimming stripped 4 bases from V and 1 base from J, with 15 bases between. Per germline, CDR1 SGHAT and CDR2 FQNNGV. The CDR3 length is 16 residues. This CDR3 reads CASSSTRGRGTDTQYF. As DNA, the CDR3 is TGTGCCAGCAGCTCCACGCGAGGTCGTGGCACAGATACGCAGTATTTT.

This clonotype was seen ten or more times. This rearrangement joins TRBV20-1 to TRBJ2-5, with TRBD2 matching 9 bases. Per germline, CDR1 DFQATT and CDR2 SNEGSKA (reference sequence). This CDR3 region has 15 residues. The junction had 5 bases not matched to a gene; V was cut back by 0 bases and J by 3 bases. The CDR3 loop reads CSARDLRLAEETQYF. For the CDR3, the DNA is TGCAGTGCTAGAGATTTGCGACTAGCGGAAGAGACCCAGTACTTC.

This clonotype was counted between two and nine times. This chain connects TRBV11-2 to TRBJ2-7; no reliable D call. Germline CDR1 is SGHAT and CDR2 is FQNNGV. The CDR3 runs 13 residues. V lost 5 bases, J lost 3 bases, and 11 bases lay in between. The CDR3 loop reads CASSVSDFYEQYV. CDR3 in DNA: TGTGCCAGCAGCGTGTCTGACTTCTACGAGCAGTACGTC.

This clonotype was seen more than once but under ten times. Germline is not matched at one junction end, which may reflect a read error. The chain recombines TRBV27 with TRBJ2-1; D unresolved. The germline CDR1 and CDR2 sequences are MNHEY and SMNVEV (reference sequence). This CDR3 region has 11 residues. The CDR3 DNA sequence: TGTTCCAGCAGTTTAAGGGATGAGCAGTTCTTC. Translating it yields CSSSLRDEQFF.

V is TRBV5-1 and J is TRBJ2-1, with D unresolved. The CDR3 consists of 14 residues. CDR1 and CDR2 (germline): SGHRS, YFSETQ. V was pared by 1 base and J by 6 bases, with 11 bases between. This CDR3 is CASSLISVGNEQFF. DNA for the CDR3: TGCGCCAGCAGCTTGATATCTGTGGGCAATGAGCAGTTCTTC.

The genes are TRBV5-5 and TRBJ1-2; the D gene is possibly TRBD1 (5 bases). This CDR3 region has 17 residues. Germline V gene lookup returns CDR1 SGHKS and CDR2 YYEKEE (reference sequence). The ends were cut back, 3 bases at V and 0 bases at J, with 18 bases in the middle. The CDR3 spells CASSSWDHLKTNYGYTF. The CDR3 DNA reads as TGTGCCAGCAGCTCCTGGGACCACCTAAAGACTAACTATGGCTACACCTTC.

This clonotype was observed a handful of times. V is TRBV2 and J is TRBJ1-5, with no clear D. This CDR3 is built from 14 residues. Trimming removed 7 bases from V and 4 bases from J, with 14 bases in between. The germline V gene has CDR1 SNHLY and CDR2 FYNNEI. The CDR3 DNA reads as TGTGCCAGCATGCAAAACCTAAGGAATCAGCCCCAGCATTTT. It codes for CASMQNLRNQPQHF.

This clonotype came up many times. The V call is TRBV7-2, the J call TRBJ2-5; D not resolved. Trimming stripped 1 base from V and 3 bases from J, with 6 bases between. The CDR3 is made up of 13 amino acids. Germline V gives CDR1 SGHTA, CDR2 FQGNSA. Written as DNA, the CDR3 is TGTGCCAGCAGCTTAGGGGGTAAAGAGACCCAGTACTTC. It is translated as CASSLGGKETQYF.

Only a few counts were recorded for this clonotype. The genes are TRBV19 and TRBJ2-5, with D tentatively TRBD2 (5 bases). Germline-derived CDR1 and CDR2 are LNHDA and SQIVND (reference sequence). This CDR3 has 14 amino acids. Trimming removed 3 bases at V and 4 bases at J, with 12 bases between. CDR3 DNA sequence: TGTGCCAGTAGTATGTTTGTGGACTCAGAGACCCAGTACTTC. As protein: CASSMFVDSETQYF.

The chain is built from TRBV12-3 or TRBV12-4 and TRBJ1-2, with no clear D. This CDR3 has 16 amino acids. V lost 7 bases and J lost 1, with 19 bases in between. The CDR3 nucleotides read TGTGCCAGCACTAGGACGGGAGGCCCAATTAACTATGGCTACACCTTC. Translating it yields CASTRTGGPINYGYTF.

This clonotype was detected a few times. This chain's CDR3 is CASSLGDSAWVAKNIQYF. The CDR3 DNA follows: TGTGCCAGCAGCTTAGGGGACTCCGCGTGGGTAGCCAAAAACATTCAGTACTTC. The chain joins TRBV7-9 to TRBJ2-4; tentatively, D is TRBD2 (6 bases). The CDR3 has 18 residues. V lost 1 base and J 0 bases, leaving 16 bases between the germline ends. From germline, CDR1 is SEHNR and CDR2 FQNEAQ (reference sequence).

This clonotype showed up many times. This sequence joins TRBV12-3 or TRBV12-4 and TRBJ1-2, with a tentative D call TRBD1 (6 bases). V was trimmed by 5 bases and J by 6 bases, leaving 7 bases between them. This CDR3 has 11 amino acids. CDR3 coding DNA: TGTGCCAGCAGTACAGGGAATGGCTACACCTTC. It yields the protein CASSTGNGYTF.

This clonotype was counted between two and nine times. This chain joins TRBV5-4 and TRBJ2-2; no firm D call. V shed 0 bases and J shed 6 bases, with 18 bases lying between them. The CDR3 loop spans 17 amino acids. Germline V gene lookup returns CDR1 SGHNT and CDR2 YYREEE (reference sequence). The CDR3 region is CASSLGARSQRAGELFF. The CDR3 DNA reads TGTGCCAGCAGCTTGGGTGCTCGATCACAAAGGGCCGGGGAGCTGTTTTTT.

The table lists this clonotype with a few counts. The chain is built from TRBV3-1 and TRBJ2-7; D gene uncertain. The germline gives CDR1 LGHDT, CDR2 YNNKEL (reference sequence). V lost 0 bases and J 7 bases, leaving 7 bases between the germline ends. CDR3 length: 12 residues. The CDR3 spells CASSQELGEQYF. DNA of the CDR3: TGTGCCAGCAGCCAAGAACTGGGGGAGCAGTACTTC.

This clonotype occurred many times. The V call is TRBV3-1, the J call TRBJ2-1; 7 nucleotides agree with TRBD1. Germline CDR1 LGHDT, CDR2 YNNKEL (reference sequence). This CDR3 has 12 amino acids. V lost 3 bases and J lost 7; bases outside the gene matches: 0. DNA for the CDR3: TGTGCCAGCAGCCAGACAGGGAATGAGCAGTTCTTC. Its protein product is CASSQTGNEQFF.

This clonotype occurred many times. The rearrangement uses TRBV5-1 and TRBJ2-7; TRBD2 agrees at 9 bases. J gave up 0 bases and V 0 bases, and 10 bases lay outside the gene matches. The CDR3 contains 18 residues. Germline lookup yields CDR1 SGHRS and CDR2 YFSETQ. CDR3 DNA: TGCGCCAGCAGCTTGGGGGGGCCTAGCGGGGCCCCCTCCTACGAGCAGTACTTC. It yields the protein CASSLGGPSGAPSYEQYF.

This clonotype turned up a few times. The chain links TRBV19 to TRBJ2-1; D is unresolved. With 2 bases removed from V and 0 bases from J, the gap between germline ends came to 8 bases. Looked up from germline, CDR1 is LNHDA and CDR2 is SQIVND (reference sequence). There are 15 residues in the CDR3. CDR3 coding DNA: TGTGCCAGTAGTATATCTGGAAGCTCCTACAATGAGCAGTTCTTC. Its translation: CASSISGSSYNEQFF.

This clonotype was detected many times. The chain recombines TRBV12-3 or TRBV12-4 with TRBJ2-5; D call uncertain. The ends were cut back, 8 bases at V and 3 bases at J, with 10 bases in the middle. The CDR3 totals 12 residues. The CDR3 region has the DNA TGTGCCAGCTGCTACAGAGAAGAGACCCAGTACTTC. It yields the protein CASCYREETQYF.

At least ten counts were recorded for this clonotype. This rearrangement joins TRBV11-2 to TRBJ2-2; the D is unclear. V dropped 1 base and J dropped 3 bases, with 12 bases sitting between them. Germline V gene sequence: CDR1 SGHAT, CDR2 FQNNGV. The CDR3 loop spans 16 amino acids. CDR3: CASSLAVRFYTGELFF. DNA of the CDR3: TGTGCCAGCAGCTTAGCGGTTAGGTTTTACACCGGGGAGCTGTTTTTT.